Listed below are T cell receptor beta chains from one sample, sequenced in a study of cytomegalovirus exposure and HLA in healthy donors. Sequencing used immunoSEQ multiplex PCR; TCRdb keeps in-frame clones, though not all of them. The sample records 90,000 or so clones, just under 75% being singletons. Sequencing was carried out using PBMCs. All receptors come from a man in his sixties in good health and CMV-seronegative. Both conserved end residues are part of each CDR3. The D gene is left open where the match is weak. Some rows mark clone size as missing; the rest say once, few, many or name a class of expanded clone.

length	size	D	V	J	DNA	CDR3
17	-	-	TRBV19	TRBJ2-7	TGTGCCAGTAGTCCCCCGTCAACAGTCGGGAGCTCCTACGAGCAGTACTTC	CASSPPSTVGSSYEQYF
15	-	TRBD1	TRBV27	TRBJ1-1	TGTGCCAGCAGCCTAAGACAGGGCTTTAACACTGAAGCTTTCTTT	CASSLRQGFNTEAFF
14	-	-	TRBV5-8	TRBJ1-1	TGTGCCAGCAGCTTGGTATTGTCGGACACTGAAGCTTTCTTT	CASSLVLSDTEAFF
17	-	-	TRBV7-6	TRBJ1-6	TGTGCCAGCAGCCAATCCGGGACAAGCTCCTATAATTCACCCCTCCACTTT	CASSQSGTSSYNSPLHF
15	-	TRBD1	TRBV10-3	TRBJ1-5	TGTGCCTCCTCTGCGGACAGGGCTAGCAATCAGCCCCAGCATTTT	CASSADRASNQPQHF
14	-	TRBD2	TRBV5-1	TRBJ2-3	TGCGCCAGCATGCGGGGGGTAAGCACAGATACGCAGTATTTT	CASMRGVSTDTQYF
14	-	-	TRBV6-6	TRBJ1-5	TGTGCCAGCAGTTACTCGATCAGGAATCAGCCCCAGCATTTT	CASSYSIRNQPQHF
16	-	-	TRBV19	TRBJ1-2	TGTGCCAGTAGTCCCGGTAGCCGGTCGAACAACTATGGCTACACCTTC	CASSPGSRSNNYGYTF
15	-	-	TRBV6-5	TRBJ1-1	TGTGCCAGCAGTTACTCAGTGGCAGGGAACACTGAAGCTTTCTTT	CASSYSVAGNTEAFF
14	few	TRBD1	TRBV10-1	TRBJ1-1	TGCGCCAGCAGGGGAAACCGGACAGGGAATGAAGCTTTCTTT	CASRGNRTGNEAFF
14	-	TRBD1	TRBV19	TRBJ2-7	TGTGCCAGTAGCTATACGGGACAGGGCGTTTTTCAGTACTTC	CASSYTGQGVFQYF
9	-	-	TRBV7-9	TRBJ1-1	TGTGCCAGCCCAGCTGAAGCTTTCTTT	CASPAEAFF
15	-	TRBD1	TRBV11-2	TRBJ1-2	TGTGCCAGCAGCCCGGACAGGACGGTTCCCTATGGCTACACCTTC	CASSPDRTVPYGYTF
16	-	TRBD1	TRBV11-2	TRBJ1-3	TGTGCCAGCAGCTGGGCCGGGACAGGCTTTGGAAACACCATATATTTT	CASSWAGTGFGNTIYF
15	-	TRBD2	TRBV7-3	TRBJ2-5	TGTGCCAGCAGCTTTGGTAGCGGGGGGGGCGAGACCCAGTACTTC	CASSFGSGGGETQYF
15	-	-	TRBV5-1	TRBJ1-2	TGCGCCAGCAGCACCGAACCCATAGCTAACTATGGCTACACCTTC	CASSTEPIANYGYTF
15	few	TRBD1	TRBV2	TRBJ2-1	TGTGCCAGCAGTTACAGGGGAGAGTCCTACAATGAGCAGTTCTTC	CASSYRGESYNEQFF
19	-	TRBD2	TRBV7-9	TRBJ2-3	TGTGCCAGCAGCTTAGTAGCGGGGGGGTATCTTCTGAACACAGATACGCAGTATTTT	CASSLVAGGYLLNTDTQYF
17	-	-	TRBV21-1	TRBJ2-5	TGTGCCAGCAGGTTTAGGGGAACCCGGCCGGCTGGAGAGACCCAGTACTTC	CASRFRGTRPAGETQYF
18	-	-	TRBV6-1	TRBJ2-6	TGTGCCAGCAGTGAAGCGCAGCCCGGGGGCTCTGGGGCCAACGTCCTGACTTTC	CASSEAQPGGSGANVLTF
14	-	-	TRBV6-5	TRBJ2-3	TGTGCCAGCAGTCGTCAGGGAACCGGGGGTACGCAGTATTTT	CASSRQGTGGTQYF
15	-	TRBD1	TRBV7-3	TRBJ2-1	TGTGCCAGCAGTTTTACAGGGGCGGCCTACAATGAGCAGTTCTTC	CASSFTGAAYNEQFF
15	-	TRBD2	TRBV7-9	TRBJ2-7	TGTGCCAGCAGCTCCTCTTCGCGGGGGGTCGGCGAGCAGTACTTC	CASSSSSRGVGEQYF
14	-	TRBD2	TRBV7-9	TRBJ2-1	TGTGCCAGCAGCTTAGGGCGGGGGGTCGGTGAGCAGTTCTTC	CASSLGRGVGEQFF
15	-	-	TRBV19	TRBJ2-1	TGTGCCAGTAGTATAAGCACGGGGGTATACAATGAGCAGTTCTTC	CASSISTGVYNEQFF
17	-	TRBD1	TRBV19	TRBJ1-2	TGTGCCAGTAGTACGACTACACTCCCGGGACAGCTGTATGGCTACACCTTC	CASSTTTLPGQLYGYTF
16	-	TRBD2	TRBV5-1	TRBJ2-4	TGCGCCAGCAGCGTGGGACTAGCGGTAGCCAAAAACATTCAGTACTTC	CASSVGLAVAKNIQYF
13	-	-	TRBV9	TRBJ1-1	TGTGCCAGCAGCGTTGAGGGCCCCACTGAAGCTTTCTTT	CASSVEGPTEAFF
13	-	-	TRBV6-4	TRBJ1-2	TGTGCCAGCAGTGCGTCCCGACAGGCTGGCTACACCTTC	CASSASRQAGYTF
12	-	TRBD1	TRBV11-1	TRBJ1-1	TGTGCCAGCAGCTTAGCGGGACAGGGCGTTTTCTTT	CASSLAGQGVFF
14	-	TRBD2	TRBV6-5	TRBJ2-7	TGTGCCAGCAGTTACTCGAGGGAGGGGTACGAGCAGTACTTC	CASSYSREGYEQYF
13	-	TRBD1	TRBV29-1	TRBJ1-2	TGCAGCGTTGAAGAGGACAGGGGGCGCGGCTACACCTTC	CSVEEDRGRGYTF
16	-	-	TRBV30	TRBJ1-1	TGTGCCTGGAGTCTAGCCCGGCGGGGTGTGGTCACTGAAGCTTTCTTT	CAWSLARRGVVTEAFF
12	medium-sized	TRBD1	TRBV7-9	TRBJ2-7	TGTGCCGGTGGACAGGGGGCTTACGAGCAGTACTTC	CAGGQGAYEQYF
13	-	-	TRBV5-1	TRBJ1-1	TGCGCCAGCAGCTCGACAGGGAACACTGAAGCTTTCTTT	CASSSTGNTEAFF